The 3 T cell receptor beta chains in this list originate from one sample, sequenced in a study of cytomegalovirus exposure and HLA in healthy donors (dated by TCRdb to 2016 to 2017). Receptor amplification or capture employed the immunoSEQ multiplex PCR assay. For the multiplex PCR, a mixture combining 60 forward primers for TCR Vbeta segments and 13 reverse primers for TCR Jbeta segments was used. TCRdb stores this immuneACCESS table with in-frame sequences only. Part of the clones is absent; in the studies checked, under half of the shortfall reflects unresolved V genes, and no reason is known for the rest. The sample profile shows about 130,000 clones; 70% to 80% of them were found once. The ten largest account for 3.5% to 4.5% of the sample. The sequenced material came from PBMCs. The receptors were sampled from a man aged 35 to 55 in good health and CMV-seropositive.

The chain couples TRBV9 to TRBJ2-1, with 11 bases identical to TRBD2. The CDR3 contains 17 residues. Germline trimming cut 4 bases from V and 0 bases from J; bases unmatched to any gene: 6. The germline gives CDR1 SGDLS, CDR2 YYNGEE. CDR3 residues: CASSFPLAGGSYNEQFF. CDR3 DNA sequence: TGTGCCAGCAGCTTTCCGCTAGCGGGGGGCTCCTACAATGAGCAGTTCTTC.

The gene calls are TRBV28 and TRBJ2-7; no clear D. The ends were cut back, 5 bases at V and 7 bases at J, with 15 bases in the middle. Germline V lookup: CDR1 MDHEN, CDR2 SYDVKM. This CDR3 region has 13 residues. The CDR3 protein is CASSPGLTREQYF. CDR3 DNA sequence: TGTGCCAGCAGTCCCGGTTTGACGAGGGAGCAGTACTTC.

The sample holds a few counts of this clone. The identical CDR3 is also encoded by other nucleotide sequences in the sample. The chain uses TRBV5-1 and TRBJ2-3; TRBD2 matches 11 bases. V dropped 0 bases and J dropped 6; count of bases not matched to a gene: 0. Germline CDR1 and CDR2: SGHRS and YFSETQ. The CDR3 contains 14 residues. In DNA, the CDR3 is TGCGCCAGCAGCTTGGGACTAGCGGGGGATACGCAGTATTTT. Translation: CASSLGLAGDTQYF.